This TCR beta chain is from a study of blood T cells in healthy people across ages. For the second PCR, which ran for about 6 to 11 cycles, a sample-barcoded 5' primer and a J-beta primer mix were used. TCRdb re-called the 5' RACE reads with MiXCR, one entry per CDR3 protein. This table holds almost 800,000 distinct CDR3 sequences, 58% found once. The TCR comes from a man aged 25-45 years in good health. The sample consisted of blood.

CDR3 DNA sequence: TGTGCCAGCAGCCAAGAATCTCAGGGTGTGAGCTATGGCTACACCTTC. This sequence encodes CASSQESQGVSYGYTF. This chain links TRBV4-2 with TRBJ1-2; TRBD1 is a possible D gene (5 bases). CDR1 and CDR2 from the germline V gene are LGHNA and YNFKEQ. CDR3 length equals 16 residues. V lost 0 bases to trimming and J lost 4 bases, with 15 bases between them.